The clone carrying this T cell receptor beta chain was detected only a few times. Its antigen is not identified. V shed 10 bases and J shed 1 base, with 17 bases lying between them. Germline V CDR1 and CDR2: LNHDA, SQIVND (reference sequence). The CDR3 contains 14 residues. This specimen comes from a study of T cell repertoires in cytomegalovirus infection. Study-level findings and limits: Cumulative frequency of public TCR beta families picked out carriers of CMV plus the relevant HLA.

TCRdb recomputed calls from the reads with MiXCR, one row per CDR3 protein. The table records about 770,000 distinct CDR3 sequences, about 29% of them present only once. The source material was cultured CD8+ T cells from PBMCs, sampled from culture after CMV antigen stimulation. The rearrangement uses TRBV19 and TRBJ2-7; D unresolved. This TCR derives from a human donor in good health (CMV status not recorded). Some clones in this sample may be carry-over from other donors' samples. The DNA for the CDR3 is TGTGCCACCCGACCGGCCCAAGGGTCCTACGAGCAGTACTTC. Protein: CATRPAQGSYEQYF.